These 12 T cell receptor beta chains originate from one sample sequenced in a study of T cell responses to AZD1222 COVID-19 vaccine. The data were produced by immunoSEQ multiplex PCR, yet TCRdb's version contains in-frame clones alone and is incomplete. In the table there are under 150,000 clones, around 92% of which are singletons. The sample consisted of peripheral blood, taken on day 0 of AZD1222 vaccination. Receptors were obtained from an adult in good health.

The chain combines TRBV7-3 with TRBJ2-3; possibly TRBD2 for D (5 bases). With 5 bases removed from V and 0 bases from J, the gap between germline ends came to 27 bases. CDR1 is SGHTA and CDR2 is FQGTGA in the germline V gene. This CDR3 is 20 amino acids long. The CDR3 reads CASSPRQLVAGISSTDTQYF. The CDR3 DNA reads as TGTGCCAGCAGCCCTAGGCAACTAGTTGCTGGCATCTCTAGCACAGATACGCAGTATTTT.

V and J are TRBV19 and TRBJ2-2; D unresolved. The germline V gene encodes CDR1 LNHDA and CDR2 SQIVND (reference sequence). The CDR3 length is 14 residues. Trimming took 4 bases from V and 1 from J, leaving 7 bases between them. CDR3 DNA: TGTGCCAGTAGTAAATCGCAGAACACCGGGGAGCTGTTTTTT. Residues: CASSKSQNTGELFF.

The rearrangement uses TRBV4-1 and TRBJ2-5; TRBD1 might be the D (5 bases). V was pared by 1 base and J by 4 bases, with 10 bases between. The CDR3 loop spans 14 amino acids. CDR1 is MGHRA, CDR2 YSYEKL, per germline. As DNA, the CDR3 is TGCGCCAGCAGCCAAGGTATTGGGGCAGAGACCCAGTACTTC. Its protein is CASSQGIGAETQYF.

The chain uses TRBV4-1 and TRBJ1-3; D uncertain. The CDR3 consists of 14 residues. Germline lookup yields CDR1 MGHRA and CDR2 YSYEKL. V dropped 5 bases and J dropped 0 bases, with 8 bases sitting between them. CDR3 nucleotides: TGCGCCAGCAGCTCGCGTACCTCTGGAAACACCATATATTTT. Translated, it gives CASSSRTSGNTIYF.

The chain links TRBV7-8 to TRBJ2-7, with a tentative D call TRBD2 (5 bases). The CDR3 length is 12 residues. The germline gives CDR1 SGHVS, CDR2 FQNEAQ. Trimming took off 4 bases at V and 6 bases at J, with 10 bases between the two ends. The CDR3 sequence is CASSWRAREQYF. DNA for the CDR3: TGTGCCAGCAGCTGGCGGGCTCGCGAGCAGTACTTC.

The V call is TRBV5-1, the J call TRBJ1-4, with 9 bases aligning to TRBD1. The trim removed 2 bases at V and 7 bases at J, leaving 3 bases unmatched. The germline V gene encodes CDR1 SGHRS and CDR2 YFSETQ. The length of the CDR3 is 14 residues. Here the CDR3 DNA reads TGCGCCAGCAGCTTAGGACAGGGGATTGAAAAACTGTTTTTT. Protein: CASSLGQGIEKLFF. Together with reference TRBV5-1 and TRBJ1-4, the CDR3 gives the full variable domain: KAGVTQTPRYLIKTRGQQVTLSCSPISGHRSVSWYQQTPGQGLQFLFEYFSETQRNKGNFPGRFSGRQFSNSRSEMNVSTLELGDSALYLCASSLGQGIEKLFFGSGTQLSVL.

This rearrangement joins TRBV29-1 to TRBJ2-3; D might be TRBD1 or TRBD2, each matching 5 bases. The V end lost 6 bases, the J end lost 0 bases, and 13 bases lay between the germline ends. The CDR3 is 14 amino acids. Germline assignment: CDR1 SQVTM and CDR2 ANQGSEA. The CDR3 sequence is CSVGRTTSTDTQYF. In nucleotides, the CDR3 is TGCAGCGTGGGACGGACGACTAGCACAGATACGCAGTATTTT.

The chain recombines TRBV30 with TRBJ1-1; 8 bases are a match to TRBD1. V shed 3 bases, J shed 4 bases, and the junction held 7 bases outside the gene matches. The germline V gene has CDR1 GTSNPN and CDR2 SVGIG (reference sequence). This CDR3 has 14 residues. The CDR3 region has the DNA TGTGCCTGGAGCACGGACAGGGTAGTCACTGAAGCTTTCTTT. Translated, it gives CAWSTDRVVTEAFF.

This sequence joins TRBV24-1 and TRBJ2-5; 10 nucleotides match TRBD1. The CDR3 extends over 14 amino acids. Germline trimming cut 5 bases from V and 5 bases from J; bases unmatched to any gene: 4. The germline V gene encodes CDR1 KGHDR and CDR2 SFDVKD. This chain's CDR3 is CATSATGGVETQYF. The CDR3 nucleotides read TGTGCCACCAGTGCGACAGGGGGCGTTGAGACCCAGTACTTC.

The chain has TRBV6-5 and TRBJ2-3; the match to TRBD2 covers 9 bases. J gave up 0 bases and V 7 bases, and 2 bases lay outside the gene matches. The CDR3 has 14 amino acids. Germline CDR1 reads MNHEY; CDR2 reads SVGAGI. The CDR3 region has the DNA TGTGCCAGCACGCTAGCGGGAAGCACAGATACGCAGTATTTT. Protein sequence: CASTLAGSTDTQYF.

This rearrangement joins TRBV13 to TRBJ2-3; 12 bases fit TRBD2. CDR1 PRHDT and CDR2 FYEKMQ come from the germline V gene (reference sequence). The CDR3 has 19 amino acids. J gave up 0 bases and V 5 bases, and 12 bases lay outside the gene matches. The DNA of the CDR3 is TGTGCCAGCAGCCTTAGACGGACTAGCGGGGAGCCTAGCACAGATACGCAGTATTTT. Translation gives CASSLRRTSGEPSTDTQYF.

The chain joins TRBV3-1 (or the pseudogene TRBV3-2) to TRBJ2-1; 13 bases align to TRBD2. The length of the CDR3 is 18 residues. The germline V gene has CDR1 LGHDT and CDR2 YNNKEL (reference sequence). With V trimmed by 3 bases and J by 4 bases, 9 bases remained unmatched. The CDR3 protein is CASSHRLAGGGKYNEQFF. CDR3 in DNA: TGTGCCAGCAGCCACCGACTAGCGGGAGGAGGGAAGTACAATGAGCAGTTCTTC.